This is a list of T cell receptor beta chains from one sample in a study of CXCR3-negative and CXCR3-positive naive CD8 T cells. TCRdb reprocessed the 5' RACE reads and keeps a single row for each CDR3 protein, giving no DNA. This sample contains fewer than 10,000 distinct CDR3 sequences. Sequenced input: naive CXCR3+ CD8+ T cells from blood. The receptors here all came from a human donor in good health. Some clones in this sample may be carry-over from other donors' samples. CDR3s include the opening cysteine and the closing phenylalanine or tryptophan. The size of a clone is reported for some rows only, either as once, few or many, or as a class for expanded clones.

clone size	V gene	J gene	CDR3 protein
-	TRBV29-1	TRBJ1-1	CSVDTMNTEAFF
-	TRBV10-3	TRBJ1-2	CAISDGQPNYGYTF
medium-sized	TRBV4-1	TRBJ2-3	CASSQGQEADTQYF
-	TRBV19	TRBJ2-7	CASRAGATYEQYF
-	TRBV29-1	TRBJ1-3	CSVGVSGNTIYF
medium-sized	TRBV10-3	TRBJ2-7	CAISAGNSYEQYF
medium-sized	TRBV29-1	TRBJ2-2	CSVEGLAGENGELFF
-	TRBV20-1	TRBJ1-2	CSARDLDVGGYTF
-	TRBV5-1	TRBJ2-5	CASSLDAGGGETQYF
-	TRBV7-9	TRBJ1-1	CASSLVEGMNTEAFF
medium-sized	TRBV7-9	TRBJ2-7	CASSLGGDEQYF
-	TRBV5-6	TRBJ2-1	CASSLLPHNEQFF
-	TRBV7-9	TRBJ2-3	CAHSGTSTDTQYF
medium-sized	TRBV14	TRBJ2-1	CASSPGSSYNEQFF
-	TRBV2	TRBJ2-1	CASSLSGTSGSEEQFF
medium-sized	TRBV27	TRBJ2-3	CASSLTGGRSTDTQYF
-	TRBV6-6	TRBJ2-7	CASSPGPLNYEQYF
medium-sized	TRBV4-3	TRBJ1-1	CASSQEDGLNTEAFF
-	TRBV29-1	TRBJ2-6	CSVEPGNSGANVLTF
-	TRBV20-1	TRBJ2-3	CSASGQVRTDTQYF
-	TRBV15	TRBJ2-1	CATSRGSGYNEQFF
medium-sized	TRBV29-1	TRBJ2-5	CSVDGVRFRERVETQYF
-	TRBV6-6	TRBJ2-1	CASSYIAGPRAEQFF